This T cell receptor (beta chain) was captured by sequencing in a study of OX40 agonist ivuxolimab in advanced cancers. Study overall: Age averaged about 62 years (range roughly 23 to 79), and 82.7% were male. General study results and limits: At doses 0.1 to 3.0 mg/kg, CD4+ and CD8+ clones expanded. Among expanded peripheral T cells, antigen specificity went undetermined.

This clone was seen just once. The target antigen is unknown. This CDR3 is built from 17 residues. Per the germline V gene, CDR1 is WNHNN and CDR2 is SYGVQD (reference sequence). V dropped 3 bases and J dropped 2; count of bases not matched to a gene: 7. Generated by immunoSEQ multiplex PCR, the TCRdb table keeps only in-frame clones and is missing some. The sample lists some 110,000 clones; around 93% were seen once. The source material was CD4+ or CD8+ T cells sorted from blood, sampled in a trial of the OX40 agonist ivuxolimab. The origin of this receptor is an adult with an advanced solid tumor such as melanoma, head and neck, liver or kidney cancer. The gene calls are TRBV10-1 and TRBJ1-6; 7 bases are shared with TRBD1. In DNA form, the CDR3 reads TGCGCCAGCAGTGACTTCGAGGGGGCCGCCTATAATTCACCCCTCCACTTT. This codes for CASSDFEGAAYNSPLHF.